This T cell receptor beta chain originates from a study of blood T cell repertoires in COVID-19. About the study: Sites across the United States, Italy and Spain contributed samples from acute and convalescent COVID-19. In each case, the material was cDNA or gDNA derived from T cells, B-cell-depleted T cells, or PBMCs.

In the source study's methods: For nucleated cells, counts were estimated from reference gene primer amplification. Repertoires were generated with immunoSEQ multiplex PCR, while TCRdb's copy carries only in-frame clones and drops some. V and J calls and clone size follow that table, whereas D and trimming were derived from the DNA. The table includes around 300,000 clones, roughly 85% detected once. The sequence came from a human donor in a cohort sampled during active COVID-19. The sample consisted of peripheral blood.

The CDR3 DNA sequence: TGTGCCAGCAGCCAGGCCGGGACAGCCTCCTACGAGCAGTACTTC. Translated, it gives CASSQAGTASYEQYF. The chain has TRBV3-1 (or the pseudogene TRBV3-2) and TRBJ2-7, with 7 bases fitting TRBD1. There are 15 residues in the CDR3. V shed 3 bases and J 0 bases; nucleotides not matched to a gene: 5. Germline CDR1 and CDR2: LGHDT and YNNKEL (reference sequence).